A selection of T cell receptor beta chains follows, all from one sample in a study of response to subunit inactivated influenza vaccine. In TCRdb, the RT-PCR reads were re-called with MiXCR into one record per CDR3 protein. The sample carries a few hundred thousand distinct CDR3 sequences, approximately 23% recorded once. The sequencing used PBMCs from blood, collected about 20 months after vaccination. The receptors stem from a man aged 45 to 70 who received an inactivated influenza vaccine. The CDR3 runs from the conserved cysteine through the conserved F or W. The order of the fields is clone size, J gene, D gene, V gene, CDR3 protein, CDR3 DNA. The D gene is left open where the match is weak. Some rows have no size entry. The others give once, few or many, or a class for an expanded clone.

few	TRBJ1-5	-	TRBV20-1	CSARETGRYSNQPQHF	TGCAGTGCTAGAGAAACGGGCAGGTATAGCAATCAGCCCCAGCATTTT
-	TRBJ1-1	-	TRBV4-3	CASSQVRAFMNTEAFF	TGCGCCAGCAGCCAAGTTCGTGCTTTCATGAACACTGAAGCTTTCTTT
few	TRBJ1-1	-	TRBV6-5	CASSYTLATEAFF	TGTGCCAGCAGTTATACCCTCGCCACTGAAGCTTTCTTT
-	TRBJ2-7	TRBD1	TRBV2	CASSEGQGALAYEQYF	TGTGCCAGCAGTGAAGGACAGGGGGCCTTAGCGTACGAGCAGTACTTC
-	TRBJ1-5	-	TRBV15	CATSGQGNQPQHF	TGTGCCACCAGCGGTCAGGGTAATCAGCCCCAGCATTTT
-	TRBJ2-2	TRBD1	TRBV20-1	CSVPLGTAHTGELFF	TGCAGTGTCCCACTCGGGACAGCTCACACCGGGGAGCTGTTTTTT
many	TRBJ2-3	-	TRBV5-1	CASSFLVGDTQYF	TGCGCCAGCAGCTTCTTAGTTGGAGATACGCAGTATTTT
few	TRBJ2-1	TRBD1	TRBV27	CASSFPGTANDEQFF	TGTGCCAGCAGTTTCCCCGGGACAGCGAACGATGAGCAGTTCTTC
-	TRBJ1-4	TRBD1	TRBV5-5	CASSFEPGTASEKLFF	TGTGCCAGCAGTTTTGAACCCGGGACAGCCAGTGAAAAACTGTTTTTT
-	TRBJ2-5	TRBD2	TRBV28	CASSWIGGGFQETQYF	TGTGCCAGCAGTTGGATCGGCGGGGGGTTCCAAGAGACCCAGTACTTC
-	TRBJ2-7	-	TRBV12-3/TRBV12-4	CASSLGPGSTFSYEQYF	TGTGCCAGCAGTTTAGGACCCGGGAGTACTTTCTCCTACGAGCAGTACTTC
-	TRBJ2-7	TRBD1	TRBV2	CASGKDRGMYEQYF	TGTGCCAGCGGAAAAGACAGGGGGATGTACGAGCAGTACTTC
many	TRBJ1-5	-	TRBV3-1	CASSQTGRNQPQHF	TGTGCCAGCAGCCAAACTGGACGCAATCAGCCCCAGCATTTT
few	TRBJ2-2	-	TRBV29-1	CSVRDRSRNTGELFF	TGCAGCGTCCGTGACAGGAGCAGGAACACCGGGGAGCTGTTTTTT
-	TRBJ1-1	-	TRBV7-9	CASRRIVVMNTEAFF	TGTGCCAGCAGACGTATAGTGGTGATGAACACTGAAGCTTTCTTT
-	TRBJ2-5	-	TRBV18	CASSRTGHETQYF	TGTGCCAGCTCCCGCACAGGGCACGAGACCCAGTACTTC
-	TRBJ2-3	TRBD1	TRBV29-1	CSVSGDRGPSDTQYF	TGCAGCGTATCCGGGGACAGGGGGCCCTCAGATACGCAGTATTTT
few	TRBJ1-5	-	TRBV7-2	CASSLERYSNQPQHF	TGTGCCAGCAGCTTAGAACGTTATAGCAATCAGCCCCAGCATTTT